This T cell receptor beta chain comes out of a study of T cell responses to AZD1222 COVID-19 vaccine. General observations from the study: A reported finding is that nearly half of spike-specific TCRs target unmutated variant regions. At baseline, seropositivity was found in only six or seven AZD1222 recipients. Breadth and depth of Spike-specific TCRs rose after two AZD1222 doses.

The repertoire was sequenced with immunoSEQ multiplex PCR; TCRdb's copy has only in-frame clones and lacks some. Among 98,000 or so clones listed, about 82% were seen once. In the case of this clone: What it binds is not known.

The CDR3 consists of 13 residues. V was trimmed by 6 bases and J by 3 bases, leaving 11 bases between them. Germline CDR1 MNHEY, CDR2 SVGAGI. This sequence originates from an adult in good health. V is TRBV6-5 and J is TRBJ2-5; D is possibly TRBD1 or TRBD2 (6 bases each). Here the sequenced sample was peripheral blood, taken on day 0 of AZD1222 vaccination. The CDR3 here is CASSLRGEETQYF. The CDR3 DNA reads as TGTGCCAGCAGCTTGAGGGGGGAAGAGACCCAGTACTTC.